The TCR beta chain described here comes from a study of CD8 T cells in Susac syndrome. With 3 bases removed from V and 0 bases from J, the gap between germline ends came to 17 bases. This CDR3 has 16 residues. Germline loops: CDR1 SQVTM, CDR2 ANQGSEA. CD8+ and CD4+ T cells from blood underwent TCR beta sequencing, which was carried out in a high-throughput format. cDNA came from about 0.51 to 1 ug RNA primed by random hexamers. An immunoSEQ multiplex PCR amplified TCR beta CDR3 over 54 Vbeta and 13 Jbeta. TCRdb recomputed calls from the immunoSEQ multiplex PCR reads with MiXCR, one row per CDR3 protein. Of 150,000 to 200,000 distinct CDR3 sequences detected, nearly 97% appear once; the ten largest clones hold more than 0.09%.

This chain uses TRBV29-1 with TRBJ1-2, with D possibly matching TRBD1 (5 bases). This sequence was found in a human donor with multiple sclerosis. The sequenced sample consisted of CD4+ T cells from PBMCs. CDR3 coding DNA: TGCAGCGTTGACGGGCAGGGCTTTTTAGCTAACTATGGCTACACCTTC. Translation: CSVDGQGFLANYGYTF.